These T cell receptor beta chains were read from a single sample in a study of tumor-infiltrating lymphocytes in primary liver carcinoma. TCRdb analysed the multiplex PCR reads with MiXCR anew, one entry per CDR3 protein. The sample carries 85,000 to 100,000 distinct CDR3 sequences, around 70% recorded once. Material for sequencing was tumor-adjacent normal liver tissue. The source of these receptors is a man in his forties with primary liver carcinoma and hepatitis B virus infection. Both conserved end residues are part of each CDR3. The D gene is left open where the match is weak. Clone size appears in some rows only: once, few, many, or a class for an expanded clone.

>TRBV5-1|few|TRBJ2-5|NA
CASSLEQQETQYF
TGCGCCAGCAGCTTGGAACAGCAAGAGACCCAGTACTTC
>TRBV29-1|NA|TRBJ2-7|NA
CSVGESYEQYF
TGCAGCGTGGGGGAGTCCTACGAGCAGTACTTC
>TRBV6-1|NA|TRBJ1-6|NA
CAGSEVVTSYNSPLHF
TGTGCCGGCAGTGAAGTGGTCACCTCCTATAATTCACCCCTCCACTTT
>TRBV11-3|NA|TRBJ1-5|NA
CASNTGIGGHQPQHF
TGTGCCAGCAATACCGGGATAGGAGGGCATCAGCCCCAGCATTTT
>TRBV11-2|NA|TRBJ2-1|NA
CASSLVDGQFF
TGTGCCAGCAGCTTAGTGGATGGGCAGTTCTTC
>TRBV12-3/TRBV12-4|many|TRBJ1-2|NA
CASSPWGGTNYGYTF
TGTGCCAGCAGTCCTTGGGGGGGAACCAACTATGGCTACACCTTC
>TRBV12-3/TRBV12-4|many|TRBJ1-2|TRBD1
CASSRGGTGDRANYGYTF
TGTGCCAGCAGCCGCGGGGGGACAGGGGACCGAGCTAACTATGGCTACACCTTC
>TRBV11-2|NA|TRBJ2-7|TRBD1
CASSSRDSHYGQYF
TGTGCCAGCAGCTCCCGGGACAGCCATTACGGGCAATACTTC
>TRBV28|many|TRBJ1-2|TRBD1
CASRAGGAAYGYTF
TGTGCCAGCAGGGCAGGGGGCGCGGCCTATGGCTACACCTTC
>TRBV28|NA|TRBJ2-4|TRBD1
CASSYKPNGQGGVFAKNIQYF
TGTGCCAGCAGTTATAAACCCAATGGACAGGGTGGGGTTTTCGCCAAAAACATTCAGTACTTC
>TRBV29-1|many|TRBJ2-1|TRBD1
CSLGQNNEQFF
TGCAGCTTGGGACAGAACAATGAGCAGTTCTTC
>TRBV11-2|few|TRBJ2-7|NA
CASSIRVKGPLEQYF
TGTGCCAGCAGCATCAGAGTTAAAGGACCCCTAGAGCAGTACTTC
>TRBV29-1|NA|TRBJ2-2|NA
CSAETDSNTWELFF
TGCAGCGCTGAGACAGACTCGAACACCTGGGAGCTGTTTTTT
>TRBV12-3/TRBV12-4|NA|TRBJ1-2|NA
CVSATLRGQGLLYGYTF
TGTGTCAGCGCCACCCTACGGGGGCAGGGACTTCTTTATGGTTACACCTTC
>TRBV29-1|NA|TRBJ2-3|NA
CSVEDRGGTDTQFF
TGCAGCGTTGAAGACAGGGGTGGTACAGATACGCAGTTTTTT
>TRBV11-2|medium-sized|TRBJ2-1|TRBD1
CASTDGQANNEQFF
TGTGCCAGCACCGATGGACAGGCAAACAATGAGCAGTTCTTC
>TRBV2|NA|TRBJ1-4|NA
CASSGPSREKLFF
TGTGCCAGCAGCGGACCTTCGAGGGAAAAACTGTTTTTT
>TRBV11-2|NA|TRBJ2-5|TRBD1
CASSFGDSQETQYF
TGTGCCAGCAGCTTCGGGGACAGCCAAGAGACCCAGTATTTC
>TRBV20-1|NA|TRBJ2-1|NA
CSASPLLAISYNELLF
TGCAGTGCTAGCCCCCTACTAGCTATTTCCTACAATGAGCTGCTCTTC
>TRBV5-1|once|TRBJ2-6|NA
CASSLVEVGANVLTF
TGCGCCAGCAGCTTGGTTGAGGTTGGGGCCAACGTCCTGACTTTC
>TRBV24-1|NA|TRBJ1-2|NA
CATSDPTHTSYGYTF
TGTGCCACCAGTGACCCTACACATACTAGCTATGGCTACACCTTC
>TRBV5-1|once|TRBJ2-1|NA
CASGWTPNSEQFF
TGCGCTAGCGGCTGGACTCCAAACAGTGAGCAGTTCTTC
>TRBV5-4|NA|TRBJ1-2|NA
CASCLQGNYGYTF
TGTGCCAGCTGTCTGCAAGGGAACTATGGCTACACCTTC
>TRBV6-1|NA|TRBJ2-4|NA
CASSQTGGARNIQYF
TGTGCCAGCAGTCAGACCGGGGGAGCCAGAAACATTCAGTACTTC
>TRBV9|NA|TRBJ1-1|NA
CARSVTGRGTEAFF
TGTGCCCGCAGCGTAACAGGGAGGGGCACTGAAGCTTTCTTT
>TRBV7-8|NA|TRBJ2-7|NA
CASSPRPASYEPYF
TGTGCCAGCAGCCCCCGACCAGCCTCCTACGAGCCGTACTTC